The 29 T cell receptor beta chains given below trace back to one sample, sequenced in a study of blood T cell repertoires in COVID-19. Some clones are missing from TCRdb's copy, which holds only in-frame ones; the method was immunoSEQ multiplex PCR. The data hold hundreds of thousands of clones, with 65% to 90% observed a single time. The sample comprised peripheral blood. These receptors all stem from a woman in her 70s with acute or convalescent COVID-19.

This chain links TRBV6-2 or TRBV6-3 with TRBJ2-7; weak D call: TRBD2 (6 bases). Germline assignment: CDR1 MNHEY and CDR2 SVGEGT. The CDR3 sequence is 15 residues long. The V end was cut by 2 bases, the J end by 3 bases, with 14 bases between. CDR3 residues: CASSYAPGVGYEQYF. In nucleotides, the CDR3 is TGTGCCAGCAGTTACGCACCGGGGGTCGGCTACGAGCAGTACTTC.

The sample holds many counts of this clone. V and J are TRBV7-9 and TRBJ2-5; 9 bases are shared with TRBD1. With V trimmed by 5 bases and J by 1 base, 8 bases remained unmatched. CDR3 length equals 16 residues. Germline loops: CDR1 SEHNR, CDR2 FQNEAQ (reference sequence). This CDR3 is CASSRVGDRVQETQYF. The DNA for the CDR3 is TGTGCCAGCAGCAGGGTAGGGGACAGGGTCCAAGAGACCCAGTACTTC.

The chain recombines TRBV7-2 with TRBJ1-1; no clear D gene. V was cut by 3 bases and J by 5 bases, with 10 bases left in between. The length of the CDR3 is 13 residues. The V gene's germline CDR1 is SGHTA and CDR2 FQGNSA. In DNA form, the CDR3 reads TGTGCCAGCAGCTTCATGGGCCTGACTGAAGCTTTCTTT. Protein sequence: CASSFMGLTEAFF.

V and J are TRBV10-3 and TRBJ1-1, with 7 bases fitting TRBD1. V lost 6 bases to trimming and J lost 5 bases; unmatched junction nucleotides: 9. Per the germline V gene, CDR1 is ENHRY and CDR2 is SYGVKD. This CDR3 is built from 14 residues. CDR3 sequence: CAIRGDRAGTEAFF. Here the CDR3 DNA reads TGTGCCATCAGGGGAGACAGGGCGGGGACTGAAGCTTTCTTT.

The J gene is TRBJ1-5, the V gene TRBV15; D is perhaps TRBD1 (6 bases). CDR3 length equals 20 residues. From germline, CDR1 is LNHNV and CDR2 YYDKDF (reference sequence). Trimming took off 0 bases at V and 2 bases at J, with 23 bases between the two ends. The CDR3 region has the DNA TGTGCCACCAGCAGAGATCCACCTACCGGGACCTCAGGGGGCAATCAGCCCCAGCATTTT. This codes for CATSRDPPTGTSGGNQPQHF.

The J gene is TRBJ1-1, the V gene TRBV2, with D maybe TRBD1 (5 bases). This CDR3 is built from 14 residues. Germline lookup yields CDR1 SNHLY and CDR2 FYNNEI. V lost 5 bases and J lost 4, with 14 bases in between. The CDR3 is CASSPPGGITEAFF. Here the CDR3 DNA reads TGTGCCAGCAGTCCCCCGGGGGGGATCACTGAAGCTTTCTTT. The variable domain in full, completed from reference TRBV2 and TRBJ1-1, reads EPEVTQTPSHQVTQMGQEVILRCVPISNHLYFYWYRQILGQKVEFLVSFYNNEISEKSEIFDDQFSVERPDGSNFTLKIRSTKLEDSAMYFCASSPPGGITEAFFGQGTRLTVV.

The chain joins TRBV21-1 to TRBJ2-7; the D segment call TRBD2 is taken from the table without a DNA check. TRBV21-1 is labeled a pseudogene. This CDR3 is 15 amino acids long. The CDR3, as DNA: TGTGCCAGCAGCAAAGGACCCGGGTTCTCCTACGAGCAGTACTTC. Translation gives CASSKGPGFSYEQYF.

The CDR3 loop reads CASSLDRSGNTIYF. CDR3 DNA sequence: TGTGCCAGCAGCTTAGATCGCTCTGGAAACACCATATATTTT. The chain couples TRBV11-2 to TRBJ1-3, with D unclear. The germline CDR1 and CDR2 sequences are SGHAT and FQNNGV. Trimming stripped 0 bases from V and 0 bases from J, with 3 bases between. This CDR3 comprises 14 residues. Filled out from reference TRBV11-2 and TRBJ1-3, the complete variable domain reads EAGVAQSPRYKIIEKRQSVAFWCNPISGHATLYWYQQILGQGPKLLIQFQNNGVVDDSQLPKDRFSAERLKGVDSTLKIQPAKLEDSAVYLCASSLDRSGNTIYFGEGSWLTVV.

The chain couples TRBV20-1 to TRBJ1-1; D gene uncertain. The CDR3 sequence is 11 residues long. The V gene lost 2 bases and the J gene lost 8 bases, with 9 bases spanning the gap. From germline, CDR1 is DFQATT and CDR2 SNEGSKA (reference sequence). CDR3 in amino acids: CSARTPREAFF. The CDR3 nucleotides are TGCAGTGCTAGAACGCCCAGGGAAGCTTTCTTT.

In its sample, this clone was seen once. The J gene is TRBJ1-2, the V gene TRBV28, with D possibly TRBD1 on 5 matching bases. The CDR3 loop spans 17 amino acids. Per the germline V gene, CDR1 is MDHEN and CDR2 is SYDVKM. Trimming stripped 7 bases from V and 2 bases from J, with 23 bases between. Here the CDR3 DNA reads TGTGCCAGCATTAGAGCCGACAGTATAGGGATGAACTATGGCTACACCTTC. The encoded protein is CASIRADSIGMNYGYTF.

The V call is TRBV14, the J call TRBJ1-6, with D perhaps matching TRBD1 (6 bases). Germline V lookup: CDR1 SGHDN, CDR2 FVKESK. The CDR3 is 18 amino acids. V gave up 1 base and J gave up 0 bases, with 13 bases separating them. The CDR3: CASSQGVGQSSYNSPLHF. The DNA for the CDR3 is TGTGCCAGCAGCCAAGGGGTAGGACAGAGCTCCTATAATTCACCCCTCCACTTT.

The chain combines TRBV18 with TRBJ1-1; D is possibly TRBD1 (5 bases). Trimming removed 6 bases from V and 0 bases from J, with 11 bases in between. The CDR3 is 14 amino acids. The germline CDR1 and CDR2 sequences are KGHSH and LQKENI. CDR3 DNA sequence: TGTGCCAGCTCCTACGGACATCTGAACACTGAAGCTTTCTTT. Amino acid sequence: CASSYGHLNTEAFF.

This rearrangement joins TRBV19 to TRBJ1-5; tentatively, D is TRBD1 (5 bases). CDR3 length: 15 residues. Trimming stripped 3 bases from V and 6 bases from J, with 15 bases between. From germline, CDR1 is LNHDA and CDR2 SQIVND (reference sequence). The CDR3 bases are TGTGCCAGTAGTATTTCCAGGGAAGTCGGTCAGCCCCAGCATTTT. Amino acids: CASSISREVGQPQHF.

The J gene is TRBJ2-3, the V gene TRBV6-5; the match to TRBD2 covers 10 bases. V lost 6 bases and J lost 1; bases outside the gene matches: 1. This CDR3 comprises 14 residues. Germline V CDR1 and CDR2: MNHEY, SVGAGI. CDR3 coding DNA: TGTGCCAGCAGCCTAGCGGGGGGCACAGATACGCAGTATTTT. Its protein product is CASSLAGGTDTQYF.

This clone was seen only once. This chain uses TRBV7-2 with TRBJ2-5, with D perhaps matching TRBD2 (7 bases). CDR3 length: 15 residues. CDR1 and CDR2 from the germline V gene are SGHTA and FQGNSA. V was clipped by 2 bases and J by 5 bases, with 15 bases between them. The CDR3 sequence: CASSLMVGGRETQYF. The CDR3 DNA is TGTGCCAGCAGCTTAATGGTGGGGGGGCGGGAGACCCAGTACTTC.

The V and J genes are TRBV4-1 and TRBJ2-2, with D tentatively TRBD1 (6 bases). The CDR3 contains 15 residues. Germline V CDR1 and CDR2: MGHRA, YSYEKL. V lost 0 bases and J 6 bases, leaving 11 bases between the germline ends. CDR3 region: CASSQDLGAAGELFF. As DNA, the CDR3 is TGCGCCAGCAGCCAAGATCTGGGGGCAGCCGGGGAGCTGTTTTTT.

J is TRBJ2-1 and V is TRBV9, with 8 nucleotides matching TRBD1. Trimming at V came to 0 bases and at J to 4 bases, leaving 3 bases not matched to a gene. The CDR3 has 15 residues. The germline V gene encodes CDR1 SGDLS and CDR2 YYNGEE. The CDR3 bases are TGTGCCAGCAGCGTAGGACAGGGGAATTACAATGAGCAGTTCTTC. Residues: CASSVGQGNYNEQFF.

The chain links TRBV19 to TRBJ2-3, with 9 bases aligning to TRBD2. Germline V gene sequence: CDR1 LNHDA, CDR2 SQIVND (reference sequence). The CDR3 is made up of 16 amino acids. Losses at the gene ends were 6 bases for V and 1 base for J; bases not matched to a gene: 8. In nucleotides, the CDR3 is TGTGCCAGTAGAGCGGGGGGCATTAGGCGCACAGATACGCAGTATTTT. It translates to CASRAGGIRRTDTQYF.

The gene calls are TRBV7-9 and TRBJ1-1; weak D call: TRBD1 (6 bases). The V gene lost 3 bases and the J gene lost 7 bases, with 12 bases spanning the gap. Germline CDR1 and CDR2: SEHNR and FQNEAQ (reference sequence). The CDR3 is made up of 13 amino acids. This CDR3 reads CASSFDRWIEAFF. CDR3 DNA sequence: TGTGCCAGCAGCTTCGACAGGTGGATTGAAGCTTTCTTT.

This clone was counted between two and nine times. J is TRBJ1-2 and V is TRBV5-6, with 8 nucleotides matching TRBD1. Germline lookup yields CDR1 SGHDT and CDR2 YYEEEE. The CDR3 contains 14 residues. V was clipped by 5 bases and J by 5 bases; unmatched bases: 8. CDR3 residues: CASSRTGRFYGYTF. The DNA for the CDR3 is TGTGCCAGCAGTCGGACAGGGCGATTTTATGGCTACACCTTC.

The chain recombines TRBV6-5 with TRBJ1-6; the D gene is possibly TRBD1 (6 bases). The CDR3 has 16 residues. V was pared by 4 bases and J by 6 bases, with 16 bases between. Germline CDR1 reads MNHEY; CDR2 reads SVGAGI. CDR3 loop: CASSSNSGAGNSPLHF. DNA for the CDR3: TGTGCCAGCAGTTCGAATTCAGGGGCCGGTAATTCACCCCTCCACTTT.

The chain employs TRBV10-3 and TRBJ2-1; D gene ambiguous. The CDR3 totals 13 residues. CDR1 ENHRY and CDR2 SYGVKD come from the germline V gene. Trimming stripped 0 bases from V and 10 bases from J, with 10 bases between. The CDR3 bases are TGTGCCATCAGTGAGTCAGAGGTTTGGGAGCAGTTCTTC. Protein sequence: CAISESEVWEQFF.

The chain has TRBV9 and TRBJ1-3; no definite D call. Germline lookup yields CDR1 SGDLS and CDR2 YYNGEE. V shed 0 bases and J shed 0 bases, with 7 bases lying between them. The CDR3 loop spans 15 amino acids. The CDR3 bases are TGTGCCAGCAGCGTAGGAGGACTCTCTGGAAACACCATATATTTT. Its translation is CASSVGGLSGNTIYF.

The sample holds a few counts of this clone. The rearrangement joins TRBV19 to TRBJ1-1; 10 bases are a match to TRBD1. Trimming removed 4 bases from V and 5 bases from J; junction bases left unmatched: 7. CDR3 size: 15 residues. Looked up from germline, CDR1 is LNHDA and CDR2 is SQIVND (reference sequence). The CDR3 loop reads CASSTVTGGSTEAFF. The CDR3, as DNA: TGTGCCAGTAGTACTGTGACAGGGGGCAGTACTGAAGCTTTCTTT.

V and J are TRBV5-1 and TRBJ1-1; TRBD1 aligns across 11 bases. The CDR3 runs 14 residues. V gave up 6 bases and J gave up 5 bases; unmatched junction bases: 6. Germline assignment: CDR1 SGHRS and CDR2 YFSETQ. The CDR3 DNA reads as TGCGCCAGCACTCCCGGGACAGGGGGGACTGAAGCTTTCTTT. Translated: CASTPGTGGTEAFF.

The chain joins TRBV10-1 to TRBJ1-1; possible D gene TRBD1, 6 bases. V dropped 0 bases and J dropped 11 bases, with 25 bases sitting between them. The V gene's germline CDR1 is WNHNN and CDR2 SYGVQD (reference sequence). This CDR3 comprises 17 residues. CDR3 protein: CASSESSGAHPVNRAFF. As DNA, the CDR3 is TGCGCCAGCAGTGAGTCTTCAGGGGCCCACCCGGTGAACAGGGCTTTCTTT.

V gene TRBV7-2 combines with J gene TRBJ2-3; the match to TRBD2 covers 8 bases. This CDR3 is built from 16 residues. Germline CDR1 and CDR2: SGHTA and FQGNSA. The junction had 12 bases not matched to a gene; V was cut back by 5 bases and J by 5 bases. The CDR3 loop reads CASSPPGTRRGDTQYF. The CDR3 nucleotides read TGTGCCAGCAGCCCGCCCGGGACTAGGAGGGGAGATACGCAGTATTTT.

This clone was recorded at least ten times. This sequence joins TRBV5-4 and TRBJ2-1, with TRBD1 matching 7 bases. The CDR3 covers 18 residues. In germline, CDR1 is SGHNT, CDR2 YYREEE (reference sequence). With V trimmed by 6 bases and J by 0 bases, 15 bases remained unmatched. CDR3 DNA: TGTGCCAGCACCTCTGAACTAGGGGGCGCCAGCTCCTACAATGAGCAGTTCTTC. Protein product: CASTSELGGASSYNEQFF.

Concerning this clone itself: The sample carries other DNA sequences with the same CDR3. The rearrangement uses TRBV15 and TRBJ2-7, with D possibly matching TRBD1 (6 bases). CDR1 is LNHNV, CDR2 YYDKDF, per germline (reference sequence). The CDR3 runs to 13 residues. Trimming stripped 0 bases from V and 4 bases from J, with 7 bases between. CDR3 in DNA: TGTGCCACCAGCAGAGACAGGGGATACGAGCAGTACTTC. Its protein is CATSRDRGYEQYF. The full variable domain, rest sourced from reference TRBV15 and TRBJ2-7, is DAMVIQNPRYQVTQFGKPVTLSCSQTLNHNVMYWYQQKSSQAPKLLFHYYDKDFNNEADTPDNFQSRRPNTSFCFLDIRSPGLGDTAMYLCATSRDRGYEQYFGPGTRLTVT.